The present TCR beta chain was sequenced within a study of response to subunit inactivated influenza vaccine. This clonotype was counted only a few times. Antigen unknown. The junction does not match germline at one end; this may be a read error. General study findings and limits: New T cells are recruited in small numbers by each seasonal influenza vaccination, according to the authors' suggestion.

A single record per CDR3 protein comes from TCRdb applying MiXCR to the RT-PCR reads. The table includes more than 550,000 distinct CDR3 sequences, 12% detected once. The CDR3 consists of 16 residues. CDR1 is DFQATT, CDR2 SNEGSKA, per germline (reference sequence). This receptor was taken from a man aged 45-60 years who received an inactivated influenza vaccine. The material sequenced was PBMCs from blood, taken on the day of vaccination. The chain recombines TRBV20-1 with TRBJ1-4; D unclear. This CDR3 is CCARDAVGLPGEKLFF. DNA of the CDR3: TGCTGTGCTAGAGACGCCGTCGGTCTCCCGGGTGAAAAACTGTTTTTT.